One and the same sample provided the 11 T cell receptor beta chains below, sequenced in a study of T-cell reconstitution after alpha-beta-depleted transplantation in children. For TCRbeta, the library was prepared with unique molecular identifiers. TCRdb redid the calling of the PCR reads with MiXCR, one entry per CDR3 protein. There are hundreds of thousands of distinct CDR3 sequences in the sample; about 17% occur only once, and 2.5% to 3.5% lies in the top ten. This sample comprised PBMCs from the stem cell graft donor, obtained from the stem cell graft. Receptors were obtained from a human donor who donated a stem cell graft to a child with acute lymphoblastic leukemia.

The chain couples TRBV13 to TRBJ2-3; D is uncertain. CDR1 is PRHDT, CDR2 FYEKMQ, per germline (reference sequence). Trimming removed 5 bases at V and 0 bases at J, with 15 bases between. This CDR3 has 16 amino acids. The CDR3 DNA sequence: TGTGCCAGCAGCCCCCTACTTACTGCTAGCACAGATACGCAGTATTTT. Its protein product is CASSPLLTASTDTQYF.

The table lists this clonotype with many counts. CDR3 DNA sequence: TGCGCCAGCAGTTTTGACGGACAAGCGAACACTGAAGCTTTCTTT. It encodes CASSFDGQANTEAFF. This rearrangement joins TRBV5-1 to TRBJ1-1, with D possibly matching TRBD1 (5 bases). The CDR3 covers 15 residues. Per the germline V gene, CDR1 is SGHRS and CDR2 is YFSETQ. V was pared by 5 bases and J by 1 base, with 15 bases between.

This chain links TRBV5-1 with TRBJ1-2, with a tentative D call TRBD1 (5 bases). CDR3 size: 14 residues. V shed 4 bases and J shed 5 bases, with 15 bases lying between them. Germline-derived CDR1 and CDR2 are SGHRS and YFSETQ. The CDR3 sequence is CASSLTGVDYGYTF. The CDR3 DNA follows: TGCGCCAGCAGCCTGACGGGGGTCGATTATGGCTACACCTTC.

This clonotype has only a few counts. In DNA, the CDR3 is TGTGCCAGCAGCTTATTTGCGGGCAATGAGCAGTTCTTC. It codes for CASSLFAGNEQFF. V and J are TRBV7-3 and TRBJ2-1; D is perhaps TRBD2 (5 bases). The germline V and J ends were trimmed by 2 bases and 6 bases, with 8 bases remaining between them. Germline lookup yields CDR1 SGHTA and CDR2 FQGTGA. This CDR3 contains 13 residues.

This clonotype was counted a few times. This chain connects TRBV12-3 or TRBV12-4 to TRBJ1-2; no clear D gene. This CDR3 spans 14 amino acids. V lost 4 bases and J lost 2, with 11 bases in between. The CDR3, as DNA: TGTGCCAGCAGTTACCTCGGTCAGAACTATGGCTACACCTTC. It encodes CASSYLGQNYGYTF.

The chain employs TRBV30 and TRBJ1-1, with TRBD1 identical over 11 bases. Per the germline V gene, CDR1 is GTSNPN and CDR2 is SVGIG (reference sequence). J lost 3 bases, V lost 0 bases, and 9 bases had no gene match. The CDR3 has 17 residues. This CDR3 is CAWSVFGQGAFDTEAFF. For the CDR3, the DNA is TGTGCCTGGAGTGTATTCGGACAGGGGGCATTCGACACTGAAGCTTTCTTT.

This clonotype was detected many times. This chain connects TRBV12-3 or TRBV12-4 to TRBJ1-1; D gene ambiguous. This CDR3 has 13 residues. V shed 3 bases and J shed 4 bases, with 9 bases lying between them. The CDR3 coding sequence is TGTGCCAGCAGTTTTAACCCCCTCACTGAAGCTTTCTTT. It translates to CASSFNPLTEAFF.

V is TRBV9 and J is TRBJ2-7; 9 nucleotides align to TRBD2. The V gene's germline CDR1 is SGDLS and CDR2 YYNGEE. The CDR3 covers 16 residues. The V segment lost 0 bases and the J segment 4 bases; nucleotides outside the gene matches: 8. CDR3 sequence: CASSVAVGTSIYEQYF. CDR3 sequence (DNA): TGTGCCAGCAGCGTAGCCGTCGGGACTAGCATTTACGAGCAGTACTTC.

The chain uses TRBV5-1 and TRBJ1-4; D is perhaps TRBD1 (6 bases). Trimming pared 4 bases from V and 8 bases from J, leaving 15 bases between. Germline values: CDR1 SGHRS, CDR2 YFSETQ. CDR3 size: 14 residues. CDR3 protein: CASSLRHRDEKLFF. The CDR3 nucleotides are TGCGCCAGCAGCCTCCGCCACAGGGACGAAAAACTGTTTTTT.

The CDR3 loop is CSAIPGLGGNEQFF. CDR3 DNA: TGCAGTGCTATTCCGGGGCTAGGAGGTAATGAGCAGTTCTTC. The genes are TRBV20-1 and TRBJ2-1, with D perhaps given as TRBD1 or TRBD2 (5 bases each). The germline CDR1 and CDR2 sequences are DFQATT and SNEGSKA (reference sequence). V dropped 4 bases and J dropped 7 bases, with 17 bases sitting between them. The CDR3 length is 14 residues.

This chain links TRBV10-2 with TRBJ2-7; TRBD2 matches 9 bases. CDR1 and CDR2 (germline): WSHSY, SAAADI. This CDR3 contains 15 residues. The ends lost 0 bases at V and 1 base at J; junction bases unmatched: 1. CDR3 DNA: TGCGCCAGCAGTGAGTCTGGACTAGCGTCCTACGAGCAGTACTTC. This translates into CASSESGLASYEQYF.